These T cell receptor beta chains were read from a single sample in a study of vaccination and CD4 T cells after COVID-19. From the PCR reads, TCRdb called clonotypes with MiXCR, one entry per CDR3 protein. The table has under 20,000 distinct CDR3 sequences, around two fifths seen once; the top ten hold less than 8.5%. Which antigens these TCRs recognize remains unknown. This specimen consisted of CD4+ T cells from blood, cultured in vitro, obtained after SARS-CoV-2 vaccination. The receptor set was obtained from a human donor who had recovered from COVID-19. CDR3s include the opening cysteine and the closing phenylalanine or tryptophan. A D gene is named only where the DNA matches it firmly. Rows give clone size only sometimes, using once, few, many, or a class for an expanded clone.

v_gene: TRBV5-1
j_gene: TRBJ2-1
abundance: .
d_gene: .
CDR3aa: CASSFFPGRYNEQFF
CDR3nt: TGCGCCAGCAGCTTTTTCCCAGGGAGGTACAATGAGCAGTTCTTC

v_gene: TRBV20-1
j_gene: TRBJ2-4
abundance: few
d_gene: TRBD1
CDR3aa: CSAGKQGDGAKNIQYF
CDR3nt: TGCAGTGCTGGGAAACAGGGGGACGGAGCCAAAAACATTCAGTACTTC

v_gene: TRBV6-1
j_gene: TRBJ1-1
abundance: .
d_gene: TRBD1
CDR3aa: CASKLAGGLNTEAFF
CDR3nt: TGTGCCAGCAAGTTGGCAGGGGGTTTGAACACTGAAGCTTTCTTT

v_gene: TRBV28
j_gene: TRBJ2-3
abundance: medium-sized
d_gene: .
CDR3aa: CATLLGGHGLTDTQYF
CDR3nt: TGTGCCACGCTACTTGGGGGACATGGGCTCACAGATACGCAGTATTTT

v_gene: TRBV2
j_gene: TRBJ2-3
abundance: .
d_gene: TRBD1
CDR3aa: CASSEDRGRRTDTQYF
CDR3nt: TGTGCCAGCAGTGAAGACAGGGGGCGCCGGACAGATACGCAGTATTTT

v_gene: TRBV7-6
j_gene: TRBJ2-3
abundance: .
d_gene: TRBD2
CDR3aa: CASSSGVAGPYSTDTQYF
CDR3nt: TGTGCCAGCAGCTCCGGGGTAGCGGGCCCCTATAGCACAGATACGCAGTATTTT

v_gene: TRBV20-1
j_gene: TRBJ2-5
abundance: .
d_gene: .
CDR3aa: CSAERNQETQYF
CDR3nt: TGCAGTGCTGAACGAAACCAAGAGACCCAGTACTTC

v_gene: TRBV6-1
j_gene: TRBJ1-6
abundance: .
d_gene: .
CDR3aa: CASSEERVRRYYSPLHF
CDR3nt: TGTGCCAGCAGTGAAGAGAGGGTCCGGAGGTATTATTCACCCCTCCACTTT

v_gene: TRBV20-1
j_gene: TRBJ1-6
abundance: once
d_gene: .
CDR3aa: CSARDPRGGSPLHF
CDR3nt: TGCAGTGCTAGAGATCCTAGGGGCGGTTCACCCCTCCACTTT

v_gene: TRBV19
j_gene: TRBJ2-7
abundance: .
d_gene: TRBD2
CDR3aa: CASSATSGTSGKKRSYEQYF
CDR3nt: TGTGCCAGTAGTGCCACCTCCGGGACTAGCGGGAAAAAAAGATCCTACGAGCAGTACTTC

v_gene: TRBV29-1
j_gene: TRBJ1-1
abundance: .
d_gene: .
CDR3aa: CSASTGRNTEAFF
CDR3nt: TGCAGCGCCTCCACAGGGAGGAACACTGAAGCTTTCTTT

v_gene: TRBV6-1
j_gene: TRBJ2-2
abundance: few
d_gene: TRBD1
CDR3aa: CASSEGTGDTGELFF
CDR3nt: TGTGCCAGCAGTGAAGGGACAGGGGACACCGGGGAGCTGTTTTTT

v_gene: TRBV28
j_gene: TRBJ2-5
abundance: once
d_gene: TRBD2
CDR3aa: CASSLWSGAQETQYF
CDR3nt: TGTGCCAGCAGTTTGTGGAGCGGGGCCCAAGAGACCCAGTACTTC

v_gene: TRBV10-1
j_gene: TRBJ1-1
abundance: few
d_gene: .
CDR3aa: CASSTGYGITEAFF
CDR3nt: TGCGCCAGCAGTACAGGGTATGGGATCACTGAAGCTTTCTTT

v_gene: TRBV7-9
j_gene: TRBJ2-2
abundance: medium-sized
d_gene: .
CDR3aa: CASSPPGAEDTGELFF
CDR3nt: TGTGCCAGCAGCCCCCCGGGGGCCGAGGACACCGGGGAGCTGTTTTTT

v_gene: TRBV10-1
j_gene: TRBJ2-5
abundance: few
d_gene: TRBD1
CDR3aa: CASSESRTGGWETQYF
CDR3nt: TGCGCCAGCAGTGAGTCTAGGACAGGGGGCTGGGAGACCCAGTACTTC

v_gene: TRBV6-1
j_gene: TRBJ2-3
abundance: .
d_gene: TRBD2
CDR3aa: CASSGTGLSDTQYF
CDR3nt: TGTGCCAGCAGTGGGACGGGACTATCAGATACGCAGTATTTT

v_gene: TRBV6-1
j_gene: TRBJ2-7
abundance: .
d_gene: TRBD2
CDR3aa: CASSEGLAGAYGQYF
CDR3nt: TGTGCCAGCAGTGAAGGACTAGCGGGAGCCTACGGGCAGTACTTC

v_gene: TRBV11-2
j_gene: TRBJ2-3
abundance: .
d_gene: .
CDR3aa: CASSLFGGSTDTQYF
CDR3nt: TGTGCCAGCAGCTTATTTGGCGGGAGCACAGATACGCAGTATTTT

v_gene: TRBV28
j_gene: TRBJ2-5
abundance: .
d_gene: .
CDR3aa: CASSLRAGLQETQYF
CDR3nt: TGTGCCAGCAGTTTGAGGGCCGGGCTCCAAGAGACCCAGTACTTC

v_gene: TRBV15
j_gene: TRBJ1-1
abundance: few
d_gene: .
CDR3aa: CATSRDLTNTEAFF
CDR3nt: TGTGCCACCAGCAGAGATCTGACGAACACTGAAGCTTTCTTT

v_gene: TRBV10-3
j_gene: TRBJ2-3
abundance: .
d_gene: TRBD1
CDR3aa: CATRDRGTDTQYF
CDR3nt: TGTGCCACCCGGGACAGGGGCACAGATACGCAGTATTTT

v_gene: TRBV28
j_gene: TRBJ2-5
abundance: .
d_gene: .
CDR3aa: CASTLGREETQYF
CDR3nt: TGTGCCAGCACCCTGGGAAGGGAGGAGACCCAGTACTTC

v_gene: TRBV5-1
j_gene: TRBJ2-6
abundance: .
d_gene: TRBD2
CDR3aa: CASSHGLAGGSSGANVLTF
CDR3nt: TGCGCCAGCAGCCACGGACTAGCGGGAGGTAGCTCTGGGGCCAACGTCCTGACTTTC

v_gene: TRBV28
j_gene: TRBJ2-5
abundance: .
d_gene: .
CDR3aa: CASSGWTPYQETQYF
CDR3nt: TGTGCCAGCAGTGGCTGGACTCCCTACCAAGAGACCCAGTACTTC

v_gene: TRBV18
j_gene: TRBJ2-5
abundance: few
d_gene: TRBD1
CDR3aa: CASSQPGQQETQYF
CDR3nt: TGTGCCAGCTCACAACCGGGACAGCAAGAGACCCAGTACTTC

v_gene: TRBV20-1
j_gene: TRBJ2-1
abundance: .
d_gene: .
CDR3aa: CSARPIAARYNEQFF
CDR3nt: TGCAGTGCTAGACCCATAGCGGCACGGTACAATGAGCAGTTCTTC

v_gene: TRBV2
j_gene: TRBJ2-1
abundance: .
d_gene: .
CDR3aa: CASSEDRFRTEQFF
CDR3nt: TGTGCCAGCAGTGAGGACCGTTTCCGTACCGAGCAGTTCTTC

v_gene: TRBV6-2/TRBV6-3
j_gene: TRBJ2-7
abundance: .
d_gene: .
CDR3aa: CASSYSMEGAYEQYF
CDR3nt: TGTGCCAGCAGTTACTCGATGGAGGGCGCCTACGAGCAGTACTTC

v_gene: TRBV6-2/TRBV6-3
j_gene: TRBJ2-3
abundance: few
d_gene: .
CDR3aa: CASRRYATDTQYF
CDR3nt: TGTGCCAGCAGAAGATACGCCACAGATACGCAGTATTTT

v_gene: TRBV25-1
j_gene: TRBJ2-5
abundance: .
d_gene: TRBD2
CDR3aa: CASTGTGGKTQYF
CDR3nt: TGTGCCAGCACGGGGACGGGGGGAAAGACCCAGTACTTC

v_gene: TRBV12-3/TRBV12-4
j_gene: TRBJ2-1
abundance: .
d_gene: .
CDR3aa: CATEAEIYNEQFF
CDR3nt: TGTGCCACCGAGGCGGAGATCTACAATGAGCAGTTCTTC

v_gene: TRBV20-1
j_gene: TRBJ1-4
abundance: .
d_gene: TRBD1
CDR3aa: CSARFRDRELFF
CDR3nt: TGCAGTGCTAGATTTCGGGACAGGGAACTGTTTTTT

v_gene: TRBV10-2
j_gene: TRBJ2-4
abundance: medium-sized
d_gene: .
CDR3aa: CASSEYRGDKNIQYF
CDR3nt: TGCGCCAGCAGTGAATACAGAGGGGACAAAAACATTCAGTACTTC

v_gene: TRBV19
j_gene: TRBJ2-7
abundance: .
d_gene: TRBD2
CDR3aa: CASSIVLVRTSGSYEQYF
CDR3nt: TGTGCCAGTAGTATAGTCCTCGTGCGGACTAGCGGCTCCTACGAGCAGTACTTC

v_gene: TRBV25-1
j_gene: TRBJ1-2
abundance: .
d_gene: .
CDR3aa: CASSETRTLGGYTF
CDR3nt: TGTGCCAGCAGTGAAACCCGTACCCTGGGCGGCTACACCTTC

v_gene: TRBV2
j_gene: TRBJ2-5
abundance: .
d_gene: .
CDR3aa: CARGQQETQYF
CDR3nt: TGTGCCAGAGGACAGCAAGAGACCCAGTACTTC

v_gene: TRBV6-5
j_gene: TRBJ1-2
abundance: few
d_gene: .
CDR3aa: CASSYSPETGTFGYTF
CDR3nt: TGTGCCAGCAGTTACTCGCCCGAAACCGGGACATTTGGCTACACCTTC

v_gene: TRBV19
j_gene: TRBJ2-3
abundance: .
d_gene: .
CDR3aa: CASSPGQVGTDTQYF
CDR3nt: TGTGCCAGTAGTCCCGGCCAAGTGGGCACAGATACGCAGTATTTT

v_gene: TRBV7-3
j_gene: TRBJ2-5
abundance: .
d_gene: TRBD2
CDR3aa: CASSLGAGGPGETQYF
CDR3nt: TGTGCCAGCAGCTTAGGAGCGGGAGGGCCGGGAGAGACCCAGTACTTC

v_gene: TRBV20-1
j_gene: TRBJ2-1
abundance: .
d_gene: TRBD1
CDR3aa: CSAGGLARDNEQFF
CDR3nt: TGCAGTGCAGGGGGCTTAGCCCGGGACAATGAGCAGTTCTTC

v_gene: TRBV30
j_gene: TRBJ2-5
abundance: .
d_gene: .
CDR3aa: CAWNLAYQETQYF
CDR3nt: TGTGCCTGGAACTTGGCGTACCAAGAGACCCAGTACTTC

v_gene: TRBV30
j_gene: TRBJ1-5
abundance: .
d_gene: .
CDR3aa: CAWSVLGGLPFSNQPQHF
CDR3nt: TGTGCCTGGAGTGTTCTCGGGGGGCTCCCTTTTAGCAATCAGCCCCAGCATTTT

v_gene: TRBV6-4
j_gene: TRBJ2-1
abundance: few
d_gene: TRBD2
CDR3aa: CASSDSEASGSSKNEQFF
CDR3nt: TGTGCCAGCAGTGACTCTGAGGCTAGCGGGAGTAGTAAGAATGAGCAGTTCTTC

v_gene: TRBV20-1
j_gene: TRBJ2-7
abundance: few
d_gene: .
CDR3aa: CSAKGHLSGYEQYF
CDR3nt: TGCAGTGCTAAGGGACACCTAAGCGGCTACGAGCAGTACTTC

v_gene: TRBV7-9
j_gene: TRBJ2-5
abundance: .
d_gene: .
CDR3aa: CASSLGRLQETQYF
CDR3nt: TGTGCCAGCAGCTTAGGACGGCTCCAAGAGACCCAGTACTTC

v_gene: TRBV11-2
j_gene: TRBJ2-1
abundance: .
d_gene: TRBD1
CDR3aa: CASTLGQGFYYTYNEQFF
CDR3nt: TGTGCCAGCACCTTGGGACAGGGCTTCTATTACACCTACAATGAGCAGTTCTTC

v_gene: TRBV24-1
j_gene: TRBJ2-3
abundance: once
d_gene: TRBD2
CDR3aa: CATSETSGTDTQYF
CDR3nt: TGTGCCACCAGTGAAACTAGCGGCACAGATACGCAGTATTTT

v_gene: TRBV4-1
j_gene: TRBJ2-5
abundance: .
d_gene: .
CDR3aa: CASSQELASRGTGTQYF
CDR3nt: TGCGCCAGCAGCCAAGAACTTGCTAGCAGGGGAACGGGAACCCAGTACTTC

v_gene: TRBV20-1
j_gene: TRBJ1-1
abundance: few
d_gene: .
CDR3aa: CSAIGNPGAAFF
CDR3nt: TGCAGTGCTATTGGGAATCCAGGGGCAGCTTTCTTT

v_gene: TRBV5-5
j_gene: TRBJ2-3
abundance: .
d_gene: .
CDR3aa: CASSLPEVYPQYF
CDR3nt: TGTGCCAGCAGCTTGCCCGAAGTCTATCCGCAGTATTTT

v_gene: TRBV7-9
j_gene: TRBJ1-2
abundance: .
d_gene: .
CDR3aa: CASSPDWNSGYTF
CDR3nt: TGTGCCAGCAGCCCCGACTGGAATTCTGGCTACACCTTC

v_gene: TRBV2
j_gene: TRBJ2-7
abundance: few
d_gene: .
CDR3aa: CASSALADYEQYF
CDR3nt: TGTGCCAGCAGTGCGTTAGCGGACTACGAGCAGTACTTC

v_gene: TRBV7-2
j_gene: TRBJ1-2
abundance: .
d_gene: .
CDR3aa: CASSTEHIAYGYTF
CDR3nt: TGTGCCAGCAGCACGGAACACATCGCCTATGGCTACACCTTC